One sample yielded the 15 T cell receptor beta chains listed below, sequenced in a study of blood T cell repertoires in COVID-19. Sequencing used immunoSEQ multiplex PCR; TCRdb keeps in-frame clones, though not all of them. Among approximately 330,000 clones listed, roughly 90% were seen once. What was sequenced was peripheral blood. Receptors originate from a woman aged 45-65 years with active or convalescent COVID-19.

This clone has only one observation. The chain employs TRBV18 and TRBJ1-2; D gene ambiguous. Looked up from germline, CDR1 is KGHSH and CDR2 is LQKENI. With 3 bases removed from V and 4 bases from J, the gap between germline ends came to 18 bases. The CDR3 runs to 16 residues. This CDR3 is CASSPRGGPEIYGYTF. The DNA of the CDR3 is TGTGCCAGCTCACCGCGCGGAGGCCCCGAGATCTATGGCTACACCTTC.

The chain combines TRBV7-2 with TRBJ2-3, with 9 bases that match TRBD2. Germline V gene lookup returns CDR1 SGHTA and CDR2 FQGNSA. V dropped 2 bases and J dropped 4; count of bases not matched to a gene: 10. The CDR3 extends over 17 amino acids. CDR3 nucleotide sequence: TGTGCCAGCAGCTTAAGGATTGGCGGGAGGGCAGCAGATACGCAGTATTTT. Its protein is CASSLRIGGRAADTQYF.

The rearrangement uses TRBV6-5 and TRBJ1-2, with 7 bases fitting TRBD1. The CDR3 length is 16 residues. Losses at the gene ends were 0 bases for V and 4 bases for J; bases not matched to a gene: 8. Looked up from germline, CDR1 is MNHEY and CDR2 is SVGAGI. The CDR3 nucleotides read TGTGCCAGCAGTTACTCGGGACAGTTACCCACCTATGGCTACACCTTC. It encodes CASSYSGQLPTYGYTF.

The J gene is TRBJ1-3, the V gene TRBV28, with a tentative D call TRBD1 (5 bases). V lost 2 bases to trimming and J lost 4 bases, with 12 bases between them. The germline V gene encodes CDR1 MDHEN and CDR2 SYDVKM. The CDR3 totals 15 residues. CDR3 nucleotide sequence: TGTGCCAGCAGTTTACCCGCAGGGCGAGGAAACACCATATATTTT. Residues: CASSLPAGRGNTIYF.

The chain employs TRBV14 and TRBJ1-5; D remains unclear. Germline V CDR1 and CDR2: SGHDN, FVKESK. The CDR3 spans 12 residues. Trimming removed 1 base at V and 4 bases at J, with 2 bases between. The chain's CDR3 is CASSQANQPQHF. In DNA form, the CDR3 reads TGTGCCAGCAGCCAAGCAAATCAGCCCCAGCATTTT.

This chain joins TRBV9 and TRBJ1-2; 7 positions match TRBD1. V was pared by 4 bases and J by 5 bases, with 5 bases of the junction left unmatched. Germline loops: CDR1 SGDLS, CDR2 YYNGEE. The CDR3 spans 13 residues. CDR3 residues: CASSKTGQYGYTF. The CDR3 nucleotides read TGTGCCAGCAGCAAAACGGGACAGTATGGCTACACCTTC.

The chain uses TRBV4-1 and TRBJ1-4; TRBD1 aligns across 9 bases. V was clipped by 2 bases and J by 8 bases; unmatched bases: 6. CDR1 and CDR2 (germline): MGHRA, YSYEKL. The CDR3 is 15 residues long. This chain's CDR3 is CASSQKTGGDEKLFF. CDR3 coding DNA: TGCGCCAGCAGCCAAAAGACAGGGGGAGACGAAAAACTGTTTTTT.

The chain has TRBV7-6 and TRBJ2-5; D is ambiguous. The germline V and J ends were trimmed by 5 bases and 1 base, with 14 bases remaining between them. CDR1 and CDR2 from the germline V gene are SGHVS and FNYEAQ. CDR3 length: 15 residues. The CDR3 loop reads CASSRRVGTQETQYF. The CDR3 nucleotides read TGTGCCAGCAGCAGACGGGTCGGAACCCAAGAGACCCAGTACTTC.

The rearrangement joins TRBV7-2 to TRBJ2-1; perhaps TRBD2 as D (6 bases). The V gene's germline CDR1 is SGHTA and CDR2 FQGNSA. V lost 3 bases to trimming and J lost 4 bases, with 13 bases between them. The CDR3 totals 15 residues. This CDR3 reads CASSFGGGGYNEQFF. As DNA, the CDR3 is TGTGCCAGCAGCTTTGGGGGAGGCGGTTACAATGAGCAGTTCTTC.

V and J are TRBV4-2 and TRBJ2-1; 8 bases are shared with TRBD2. Looked up from germline, CDR1 is LGHNA and CDR2 is YNFKEQ. The CDR3 consists of 16 residues. With V trimmed by 0 bases and J by 4 bases, 5 bases remained unmatched. CDR3 sequence: CASSQDLLAEYNEQFF. CDR3 DNA: TGTGCCAGCAGCCAAGACCTACTAGCGGAATACAATGAGCAGTTCTTC.

This rearrangement joins TRBV6-5 to TRBJ2-7, with D possibly being TRBD2 (6 bases). Germline assignment: CDR1 MNHEY and CDR2 SVGAGI. This CDR3 is 15 amino acids long. V lost 5 bases to trimming and J lost 4 bases, with 18 bases between them. CDR3 residues: CASSRFFGGIYEQYF. The CDR3 DNA reads as TGTGCCAGCAGTCGTTTTTTCGGCGGGATATACGAGCAGTACTTC.

V gene TRBV11-2 combines with J gene TRBJ1-4; D call uncertain. Germline values: CDR1 SGHAT, CDR2 FQNNGV. This CDR3 comprises 13 residues. With 4 bases removed from V and 4 bases from J, the gap between germline ends came to 7 bases. CDR3 region: CASSSPFNEKLFF. The CDR3 DNA sequence: TGTGCCAGCAGCTCCCCCTTTAATGAAAAACTGTTTTTT.

DNA of the CDR3: TGTGCCAGCAGCCTCCGACAAGAAACTAGCACTGAAGCTTTCTTT. Its protein product is CASSLRQETSTEAFF. The gene calls are TRBV6-5 and TRBJ1-1, with D unclear. This CDR3 has 15 amino acids. V was shortened by 6 bases and J by 4 bases, with 18 bases between the two germline ends. Germline values: CDR1 MNHEY, CDR2 SVGAGI.

Concerning this clone: Possible read error: a much larger clone is one base away. Other DNA sequences in the sample encode the same CDR3. The V gene is TRBV14, the J gene TRBJ1-6; D is ambiguous. CDR1 SGHDN and CDR2 FVKESK come from the germline V gene. CDR3 length: 13 amino acids. The V end lost 4 bases, the J end lost 10 bases, and 11 bases lay between the germline ends. DNA for the CDR3: TGTGCCAGCAGCCCCTTTACGGGGTCACCCCTCCACTTT. Amino acids: CASSPFTGSPLHF.

This chain joins TRBV12-5 and TRBJ2-6, with 7 bases identical to TRBD1. This CDR3 has 18 residues. V shed 6 bases and J 0 bases; nucleotides not matched to a gene: 11. Germline CDR1 and CDR2: LGHNT and FRNRAP. CDR3 amino acids: CASGLETGFRSGANVLTF. Written as DNA, the CDR3 is TGTGCTAGTGGCCTCGAGACAGGGTTCCGCTCTGGGGCCAACGTCCTGACTTTC.